What follows are 11 T cell receptor beta chains derived from one specimen sequenced in a study of blood T cell repertoires in COVID-19. Some clones are missing from TCRdb's copy, which holds only in-frame ones; the method was immunoSEQ multiplex PCR. The sample records 150,000 to 200,000 clones, about 84% being singletons. Sequenced material: PBMCs or T cells enriched from blood (not recorded which). These receptors all come from a man aged 40-55 years who had recovered from COVID-19.

This chain connects TRBV30 to TRBJ1-2, with 12 bases fitting TRBD1. Germline loops: CDR1 GTSNPN, CDR2 SVGIG (reference sequence). The length of the CDR3 is 15 residues. With V trimmed by 5 bases and J by 5 bases, 9 bases remained unmatched. This CDR3 reads CAWGSPGQGAYGYTF. The CDR3 coding sequence is TGTGCCTGGGGTTCCCCGGGACAGGGGGCTTATGGCTACACCTTC.

V is TRBV27 and J is TRBJ1-5; 11 bases agree with TRBD1. V lost 5 bases to trimming and J lost 6 bases; unmatched junction nucleotides: 3. This CDR3 is built from 14 residues. Germline loops: CDR1 MNHEY, CDR2 SMNVEV (reference sequence). The CDR3: CASSTGQGGQPQHF. The CDR3 DNA reads as TGTGCCAGCAGTACGGGACAGGGGGGTCAGCCCCAGCATTTT.

This clone was counted once. V is TRBV19 and J is TRBJ2-6; D might be TRBD1 (7 bases). Germline V gives CDR1 LNHDA, CDR2 SQIVND (reference sequence). Between the trimmed V and J ends, which lost 5 bases and 2 bases, there was a span of 10 bases. The CDR3 contains 15 residues. CDR3 bases: TGTGCCAGTAGTTTCAGGGGGGCTGGGGCCAACGTCCTGACTTTC. The encoded protein is CASSFRGAGANVLTF.

The chain is built from TRBV5-1 and TRBJ1-6; 7 bases line up with TRBD1. The CDR3 is made up of 14 amino acids. The germline V gene encodes CDR1 SGHRS and CDR2 YFSETQ. V lost 5 bases and J lost 10; bases outside the gene matches: 9. CDR3 nucleotide sequence: TGCGCCAGCAGTTCGCAGGGGGATCGATCACCCCTCCACTTT. It codes for CASSSQGDRSPLHF. Supplemented by reference TRBV5-1 and TRBJ1-6, the full variable domain reads KAGVTQTPRYLIKTRGQQVTLSCSPISGHRSVSWYQQTPGQGLQFLFEYFSETQRNKGNFPGRFSGRQFSNSRSEMNVSTLELGDSALYLCASSSQGDRSPLHFGNGTRLTVT.

In this sample, this clone turned up a few times. CDR3: CASSDPRAEKNTEAFF. In DNA, the CDR3 is TGTGCCAGTAGTGACCCCCGAGCGGAAAAGAACACTGAAGCTTTCTTT. The chain combines TRBV19 with TRBJ1-1; D gene unclear. This CDR3 is 16 amino acids long. The germline V and J ends were trimmed by 5 bases and 1 base, with 17 bases remaining between them. Germline V CDR1 and CDR2: LNHDA, SQIVND (reference sequence).

In its sample, this clone was seen a few times. In nucleotides, the CDR3 is TGTGCCTGGAGTGGCGGGGACAGGGGTTCACCCCTCCACTTT. Translating it yields CAWSGGDRGSPLHF. The chain carries TRBV30 and TRBJ1-6; 10 nucleotides agree with TRBD1. The CDR3 extends over 14 amino acids. Germline V lookup: CDR1 GTSNPN, CDR2 SVGIG (reference sequence). V dropped 1 base and J dropped 9; count of bases not matched to a gene: 3.

The chain joins TRBV7-9 to TRBJ2-2; the D gene is possibly TRBD1 (5 bases). Germline V lookup: CDR1 SEHNR, CDR2 FQNEAQ (reference sequence). This CDR3 has 15 amino acids. The ends were cut back, 5 bases at V and 5 bases at J, with 15 bases in the middle. The CDR3 reads CASSLKPQGTGELFF. CDR3 bases: TGTGCCAGCAGCCTAAAGCCTCAGGGTACCGGGGAGCTGTTTTTT. Complete variable domain (other parts from reference TRBV7-9 and TRBJ2-2): DTGVSQNPRHKITKRGQNVTFRCDPISEHNRLYWYRQTLGQGPEFLTYFQNEAQLEKSRLLSDRFSAERPKGSFSTLEIQRTEQGDSAMYLCASSLKPQGTGELFFGEGSRLTVL.

The V call is TRBV24-1, the J call TRBJ1-1; D call uncertain. CDR1 and CDR2 (germline): KGHDR, SFDVKD. This CDR3 has 11 residues. The germline V and J ends were trimmed by 9 bases and 3 bases, with 7 bases remaining between them. For the CDR3, the DNA is TGTGCCACCTGTATAGACACTGAAGCTTTCTTT. Translating it yields CATCIDTEAFF.

The table lists this clone with a few counts. The V call is TRBV7-9, the J call TRBJ1-2, with D perhaps matching TRBD1 (6 bases). Germline V CDR1 and CDR2: SEHNR, FQNEAQ (reference sequence). The CDR3 loop spans 15 amino acids. The V gene lost 5 bases and the J gene lost 6 bases, with 19 bases spanning the gap. The CDR3 here is CASSLVGGRGDGYTF. The CDR3 coding sequence is TGTGCCAGCAGCCTCGTCGGGGGGCGCGGAGATGGCTACACCTTC.

The V call is TRBV5-1, the J call TRBJ2-1; TRBD1 agrees at 8 bases. The CDR3 loop spans 15 amino acids. Germline-derived CDR1 and CDR2 are SGHRS and YFSETQ. V shed 2 bases and J 0 bases; nucleotides not matched to a gene: 1. This CDR3 reads CASSLTGGSYNEQFF. The DNA for the CDR3 is TGCGCCAGCAGCTTAACAGGGGGCTCCTACAATGAGCAGTTCTTC.

The gene calls are TRBV7-9 and TRBJ2-5, with 8 bases aligning to TRBD2. The germline V gene encodes CDR1 SEHNR and CDR2 FQNEAQ (reference sequence). V lost 3 bases to trimming and J lost 3 bases; unmatched junction nucleotides: 6. The CDR3 consists of 15 residues. The CDR3 region is CASSFGRGVEETQYF. The DNA of the CDR3 is TGTGCCAGCAGCTTTGGGCGGGGGGTCGAAGAGACCCAGTACTTC.